These T cell receptor beta chains were read from a single sample in a study. From the 5' RACE reads, TCRdb called clonotypes with MiXCR, one entry per CDR3 protein. In the table there are roughly 10,000 distinct CDR3 sequences, 13% to 15% of which are singletons. The source material was Tregs sorted from blood. These receptors came from a female donor with breast cancer. CDR3s include the opening cysteine and the closing phenylalanine or tryptophan. Fields, in order: D gene, J gene, V gene, clone size, CDR3 DNA, CDR3 protein. A D gene is named only where the DNA matches it firmly. Rows may omit the clone size; those that give it use once, few, many or a size class.

d_call: -
j_call: TRBJ2-3
v_call: TRBV29-1
clone_size: medium-sized
cdr3_nt: TGCAGCGTTGCCTGGTCCCTTAACACAGATACGCAGTATTTT
cdr3_aa: CSVAWSLNTDTQYF

d_call: -
j_call: TRBJ2-1
v_call: TRBV5-1
clone_size: -
cdr3_nt: TGCGCCAGTAGGGCGGAGGTTGAGCAGTTCTTC
cdr3_aa: CASRAEVEQFF

d_call: -
j_call: TRBJ2-3
v_call: TRBV20-1
clone_size: medium-sized
cdr3_nt: TGCAGTGCTTCCGGGACGTATTTGTCGACGCAGTATTTT
cdr3_aa: CSASGTYLSTQYF

d_call: -
j_call: TRBJ2-1
v_call: TRBV20-1
clone_size: medium-sized
cdr3_nt: TGCAGTGCTAGAGTTGGGTCCTTTGGGGTAGGGGAGCAGTTCTTC
cdr3_aa: CSARVGSFGVGEQFF

d_call: TRBD2
j_call: TRBJ2-7
v_call: TRBV5-4
clone_size: medium-sized
cdr3_nt: TGTGCCAGCAGCTTGGACCAGCGGGAGGGCCGCGAGCAGTACTTC
cdr3_aa: CASSLDQREGREQYF

d_call: -
j_call: TRBJ1-1
v_call: TRBV5-1
clone_size: medium-sized
cdr3_nt: TGCGCCAGCAGCCCGAATACCGGACAGAAGGAAGCTTTCTTT
cdr3_aa: CASSPNTGQKEAFF

d_call: -
j_call: TRBJ2-1
v_call: TRBV5-1
clone_size: medium-sized
cdr3_nt: TGCGCCAGCAGCTTGGAACCGGCAAACAATGAGCAGTTCTTC
cdr3_aa: CASSLEPANNEQFF

d_call: -
j_call: TRBJ1-6
v_call: TRBV20-1
clone_size: medium-sized
cdr3_nt: TGCAGTGCTAGGCCGAGGGTTGATTCACCCCTCCACTTT
cdr3_aa: CSARPRVDSPLHF

d_call: -
j_call: TRBJ2-7
v_call: TRBV3-1
clone_size: many
cdr3_nt: TGTGCCAGCAGCCGTCGGACACAGGTTTTCGAGCAGTACTTC
cdr3_aa: CASSRRTQVFEQYF

d_call: TRBD2
j_call: TRBJ2-7
v_call: TRBV5-1
clone_size: medium-sized
cdr3_nt: TGCGCCAGCAGCCAAACATTAGCGGGGGAGTCGGAGCAGTACTTC
cdr3_aa: CASSQTLAGESEQYF

d_call: -
j_call: TRBJ2-7
v_call: TRBV4-1
clone_size: -
cdr3_nt: TGCGCCAGCAGCCAGCGTAGCCGGGACACGGGAAGCTACGAGCAGTACTTC
cdr3_aa: CASSQRSRDTGSYEQYF

d_call: -
j_call: TRBJ2-4
v_call: TRBV24-1
clone_size: -
cdr3_nt: TGTGCCACCAGTGAGCCAGGGAAAAACATTCAGTACTTC
cdr3_aa: CATSEPGKNIQYF

d_call: -
j_call: TRBJ2-1
v_call: TRBV9
clone_size: medium-sized
cdr3_nt: TGTGCCAGCAGCGTAACGCCGCAGGGATACAATGAGCAGTTCTTC
cdr3_aa: CASSVTPQGYNEQFF

d_call: -
j_call: TRBJ1-4
v_call: TRBV12-3/TRBV12-4
clone_size: many
cdr3_nt: TGTGCCAGCAGTTTACAGTCGCTTGCTGAAAAACTGTTTTTT
cdr3_aa: CASSLQSLAEKLFF

d_call: TRBD2
j_call: TRBJ2-5
v_call: TRBV20-1
clone_size: medium-sized
cdr3_nt: TGCAGTGCTGGTATAGCGGGGCAAGAGACCCAGTACTTC
cdr3_aa: CSAGIAGQETQYF

d_call: -
j_call: TRBJ1-1
v_call: TRBV29-1
clone_size: many
cdr3_nt: TGCAGCGTTGGCGGAGTTGGGGGGGGGGTCGGCACTGAAGCTTTCTTT
cdr3_aa: CSVGGVGGGVGTEAFF

d_call: -
j_call: TRBJ2-7
v_call: TRBV7-9
clone_size: medium-sized
cdr3_nt: TGTGCCAGCAGCTTAGATTACTCCGAGCAGTACTTC
cdr3_aa: CASSLDYSEQYF

d_call: -
j_call: TRBJ2-5
v_call: TRBV19
clone_size: many
cdr3_nt: TGTGCCAGTAGTATGGGAGAGACCCAGTACTTC
cdr3_aa: CASSMGETQYF

d_call: -
j_call: TRBJ1-3
v_call: TRBV6-1
clone_size: many
cdr3_nt: TGTGCCAGCAGTGGACTCCTGGGGGGAGCTGGAAACACCATATATTTT
cdr3_aa: CASSGLLGGAGNTIYF

d_call: TRBD2
j_call: TRBJ2-3
v_call: TRBV28
clone_size: medium-sized
cdr3_nt: TGTGCCAGCATGGAGCGGGAGTCAGATACGCAGTATTTT
cdr3_aa: CASMERESDTQYF